This T cell receptor beta chain was identified during a study of brain metastases from non-small cell lung cancer (dated by TCRdb to the late 2010s). Study-wide context: The study profiled the immune microenvironment of paired resected primary tumors and brain metastases from non-small-cell lung cancer patients. The full study reports these points: Paired brain metastases and primary tumors largely shared TCR repertoires, although T-cell densities in the metastases were sparse. T-cell infiltration was lower in brain metastases than in primary tumors (P < 0.001). Compared with the matched primary tumors, T-cell clones appeared to be expanded in 64% of brain metastases.

Turning to this clone: Which antigen it targets is not known. No base quality information exists; no much larger clone differs at one position.

The CDR3 sequence holds 16 residues, the cysteine and phenylalanine included. Only the CDR3 DNA is retained, 48 bases long and in frame from the first base. For this chain, trimming is 0 bases at the V end and 7 bases at the J end, and the number of junction bases without a gene match is 11. Reading the germline V gene gives CDR1 MNHNS and CDR2 SASEGT. The library relied on the immunoSEQ multiplex PCR assay. T-cell receptor beta chain repertoire sequencing was performed alongside a 770-gene immune expression panel. The source is immuneACCESS, and TCRdb retained only in-frame sequences with V and J called. Part of the clones is not carried over; for the studies checked, unresolved V genes explain less than half of this, and the remainder is unexplained. The sample table contains under 4,500 clones; only one count was recorded for about nine tenths of them. Roughly 6.5% of the sample lies in the top ten.

A total of 30 to 50 patients with non-small-cell lung cancer that had been surgically resected, each with specimens from both a primary tumor and a brain metastasis, made up the cohort. Archival formalin-fixed, paraffin-embedded tissues were used as the tumor specimens. The sequence derives from a donor at least 40 years old with non-small cell lung cancer. The sample comprised primary lung tumor tissue. Explained via the paper, the cell subset or site label denotes: primary lung tumor paired with brain metastasis. The V and J genes are TRBV6-1 and TRBJ1-2, with 7 bases matching TRBD1. The nucleotide sequence is given as TGTGCCAGCAGTGAAGCTCAACAGGGGACTGCCAGTGGCTACACCTTC. This is translated as CASSEAQQGTASGYTF.